A single sample is the source of the 20 T cell receptor beta chains below, sequenced in a study of T cell clones after liver transplantation. The data were produced by immunoSEQ multiplex PCR, yet TCRdb's version contains in-frame clones alone and is incomplete. This sample has roughly 97,000 clones; around 86% occur once, and the top ten carry over 0.75%. The sample here was CD4+ T cells from blood, taken before liver transplant. Receptor source: a human donor who received a liver transplant.

The rearrangement joins TRBV7-8 to TRBJ1-5, with 12 bases matching TRBD1. CDR1 is SGHVS, CDR2 FQNEAQ, per germline. This CDR3 spans 16 amino acids. The ends lost 0 bases at V and 6 bases at J; junction bases unmatched: 3. The chain's CDR3 is CASSLAWGQGAQPQHF. The CDR3 coding sequence is TGTGCCAGCAGCTTAGCGTGGGGACAGGGGGCTCAGCCCCAGCATTTT.

The chain combines TRBV6-1 with TRBJ2-7; D possibly corresponds to TRBD1 (5 bases). The CDR3 covers 14 residues. CDR1 MNHNS and CDR2 SASEGT come from the germline V gene. Trimming stripped 4 bases from V and 0 bases from J, with 10 bases between. The CDR3 region is CASSGTSSSYEQYF. DNA for the CDR3: TGTGCCAGCAGTGGGACATCGAGCTCCTACGAGCAGTACTTC.

The gene calls are TRBV18 and TRBJ1-3, with D possibly matching TRBD1 (5 bases). Germline V CDR1 and CDR2: KGHSH, LQKENI. This CDR3 is built from 15 residues. Trimming shortened V by 1 base and J by 9 bases, and 16 bases separated the two germline ends. CDR3 residues: CASSPRWGSDGTIYF. The CDR3 DNA sequence: TGTGCCAGCTCACCACGGTGGGGGTCAGACGGCACCATATATTTT. Using reference TRBV18 and TRBJ1-3 for the parts outside the CDR3, the full variable domain is NAGVMQNPRHLVRRRGQEARLRCSPMKGHSHVYWYRQLPEEGLKFMVYLQKENIIDESGMPKERFSAEFPKEGPSILRIQQVVRGDSAAYFCASSPRWGSDGTIYFGEGSWLTVV.

V and J are TRBV5-1 and TRBJ2-3; 8 bases line up with TRBD2. Germline V gene sequence: CDR1 SGHRS, CDR2 YFSETQ. V was clipped by 1 base and J by 2 bases; unmatched bases: 6. CDR3 length equals 16 residues. The CDR3 loop reads CASSLPLAEHTDTQYF. The CDR3 nucleotides read TGCGCCAGCAGCTTGCCACTAGCGGAGCACACAGATACGCAGTATTTT.

The chain carries TRBV7-3 and TRBJ2-6; D possibly uses TRBD1 or TRBD2 (5 bases each). The CDR3 length is 17 residues. Germline V gene lookup returns CDR1 SGHTA and CDR2 FQGTGA. The V end lost 3 bases, the J end lost 0 bases, and 12 bases lay between the germline ends. The CDR3 nucleotides read TGTGCCAGCAGCTTCTGGGGCACTAGCTCTGGGGCCAACGTCCTGACTTTC. It translates to CASSFWGTSSGANVLTF.

This clone showed up just once. The gene calls are TRBV4-1 and TRBJ2-2, with D perhaps matching TRBD2 (6 bases). V lost 1 base, J lost 6 bases, and 9 bases lay in between. CDR3 length: 14 amino acids. Germline V lookup: CDR1 MGHRA, CDR2 YSYEKL. The CDR3 nucleotides read TGCGCCAGCAGCCAAGTTGGAGGGGCCGGGGAGCTGTTTTTT. Encoded protein: CASSQVGGAGELFF.

V is TRBV18 and J is TRBJ1-2; D is perhaps TRBD1 (6 bases). CDR1 is KGHSH, CDR2 LQKENI, per germline. Trimming cost V 2 bases and J 2 bases, with 12 bases left between them. CDR3 length: 15 residues. The CDR3 sequence is CASSPSGQGNYGYTF. The CDR3 region has the DNA TGTGCCAGCTCACCATCGGGGCAGGGGAACTATGGCTACACCTTC.

The chain carries TRBV19 and TRBJ2-2; possibly TRBD2 for D (7 bases). CDR1 and CDR2 from the germline V gene are LNHDA and SQIVND (reference sequence). Trimming removed 11 bases at V and 2 bases at J, with 15 bases between. The CDR3 is made up of 14 amino acids. For the CDR3, the DNA is TGTGCCGGGGGGAGGGGACAAAACACCGGGGAGCTGTTTTTT. Residues: CAGGRGQNTGELFF.

J is TRBJ2-7 and V is TRBV7-9; D possibly corresponds to TRBD1 (6 bases). Between the trimmed V and J ends, which lost 2 bases and 7 bases, there was a span of 12 bases. The V gene's germline CDR1 is SEHNR and CDR2 FQNEAQ (reference sequence). The CDR3 sequence is 13 residues long. Here the CDR3 DNA reads TGTGCCAGCAGCTTAACAGGGCGGTGGGAGCAGTACTTC. Its protein product is CASSLTGRWEQYF. Full variable domain (outside the CDR3, taken from reference TRBV7-9 and TRBJ2-7): DTGVSQNPRHKITKRGQNVTFRCDPISEHNRLYWYRQTLGQGPEFLTYFQNEAQLEKSRLLSDRFSAERPKGSFSTLEIQRTEQGDSAMYLCASSLTGRWEQYFGPGTRLTVT.

The chain's CDR3 is CASSAGTGFGYTF. The DNA of the CDR3 is TGCGCCAGCAGCGCCGGGACAGGGTTTGGCTACACCTTC. This chain uses TRBV5-1 with TRBJ1-2, with 9 bases that match TRBD1. Per germline, CDR1 SGHRS and CDR2 YFSETQ. With V trimmed by 4 bases and J by 7 bases, 5 bases remained unmatched. The CDR3 totals 13 residues. Full variable domain (remainder filled in from reference TRBV5-1 and TRBJ1-2): KAGVTQTPRYLIKTRGQQVTLSCSPISGHRSVSWYQQTPGQGLQFLFEYFSETQRNKGNFPGRFSGRQFSNSRSEMNVSTLELGDSALYLCASSAGTGFGYTFGSGTRLTVV.

V and J are TRBV7-2 and TRBJ1-5, with a tentative D call TRBD1 (5 bases). This CDR3 is built from 12 residues. V lost 5 bases to trimming and J lost 9 bases, with 11 bases between them. Per germline, CDR1 SGHTA and CDR2 FQGNSA. CDR3 region: CASSPWGWPQHF. CDR3 in DNA: TGTGCCAGCAGCCCCTGGGGCTGGCCCCAGCATTTT.

The V call is TRBV6-1, the J call TRBJ1-2; D is unclear. CDR1 is MNHNS, CDR2 SASEGT, per germline. The CDR3 totals 12 residues. The V gene lost 7 bases and the J gene lost 4 bases, with 10 bases spanning the gap. The CDR3 protein is CASIQWGYGYTF. CDR3 nucleotides: TGTGCCAGCATACAGTGGGGCTATGGCTACACCTTC.

This chain connects TRBV6-5 to TRBJ2-7; no definite D call. Per germline, CDR1 MNHEY and CDR2 SVGAGI. The V end lost 6 bases, the J end lost 0 bases, and 12 bases lay between the germline ends. The CDR3 has 14 amino acids. The CDR3 DNA sequence: TGTGCCAGCAGCACCGGACCGGCCTCCTACGAGCAGTACTTC. Translation: CASSTGPASYEQYF.

The rearrangement joins TRBV7-9 to TRBJ2-4; D not certain. V lost 4 bases, J lost 0 bases, and 16 bases lay in between. Per the germline V gene, CDR1 is SEHNR and CDR2 is FQNEAQ (reference sequence). The CDR3 has 17 residues. Here the CDR3 reads CASSYEWTLEAKNIQYF. In DNA form, the CDR3 reads TGTGCCAGCAGCTATGAATGGACGCTTGAAGCCAAAAACATTCAGTACTTC.

A few counts support this clone. This rearrangement joins TRBV19 to TRBJ2-6, with no clear D. The CDR3 length is 15 residues. Germline CDR1 reads LNHDA; CDR2 reads SQIVND (reference sequence). Trimming cost V 8 bases and J 0 bases, with 11 bases left between them. The CDR3 DNA sequence: TGTGCCAGTGGTCTTACCGGCTCTGGGGCCAACGTCCTGACTTTC. Protein sequence: CASGLTGSGANVLTF. The variable domain in full, completed from reference TRBV19 and TRBJ2-6, reads DGGITQSPKYLFRKEGQNVTLSCEQNLNHDAMYWYRQDPGQGLRLIYYSQIVNDFQKGDIAEGYSVSREKKESFPLTVTSAQKNPTAFYLCASGLTGSGANVLTFGAGSRLTVL.

The chain carries TRBV13 and TRBJ1-2; D gene uncertain. The V and J ends lost 4 bases and 8 bases respectively, with 11 bases between them. The germline V gene has CDR1 PRHDT and CDR2 FYEKMQ (reference sequence). The CDR3 is 12 residues long. The CDR3 DNA reads as TGTGCCAGCAGCTGGGAAGGGTACGGCTACACCTTC. Protein product: CASSWEGYGYTF.

The V call is TRBV18, the J call TRBJ2-2; maybe TRBD1 (6 bases). The CDR3 is 14 residues long. Between the trimmed V and J ends, which lost 3 bases and 6 bases, there was a span of 11 bases. Per germline, CDR1 KGHSH and CDR2 LQKENI. The CDR3 sequence: CASSPSQGPGELFF. In DNA form, the CDR3 reads TGTGCCAGCTCACCGTCACAGGGCCCCGGGGAGCTGTTTTTT.

This clone has only one observation. This chain uses TRBV7-9 with TRBJ2-2, with D maybe TRBD1 (5 bases). Trimming removed 5 bases at V and 1 base at J, with 14 bases between. The CDR3 loop spans 16 amino acids. Germline CDR1 and CDR2: SEHNR and FQNEAQ (reference sequence). CDR3 sequence: CASSGRTFMNTGELFF. DNA of the CDR3: TGTGCCAGCAGCGGACGGACATTTATGAACACCGGGGAGCTGTTTTTT.

The rearrangement uses TRBV28 and TRBJ1-5, with D hard to call. The CDR3 totals 12 residues. Trimming shortened V by 8 bases and J by 2 bases, and 7 bases separated the two germline ends. CDR1 is MDHEN, CDR2 SYDVKM, per germline. The CDR3 DNA reads TGTGCCAGCGGGGTGGGCAATCAGCCCCAGCATTTT. This translates into CASGVGNQPQHF.

V gene TRBV7-9 combines with J gene TRBJ2-3, with 15 bases identical to TRBD2. The J segment lost 4 bases and the V segment lost 4 bases, leaving 3 bases of the junction unmatched. This CDR3 region has 16 residues. Looked up from germline, CDR1 is SEHNR and CDR2 is FQNEAQ (reference sequence). CDR3 amino acids: CASSSGLAGGPDTQYF. CDR3 nucleotide sequence: TGTGCCAGCAGCTCCGGACTAGCGGGGGGGCCAGATACGCAGTATTTT. Drawing the rest from reference TRBV7-9 and TRBJ2-3, the complete variable domain is DTGVSQNPRHKITKRGQNVTFRCDPISEHNRLYWYRQTLGQGPEFLTYFQNEAQLEKSRLLSDRFSAERPKGSFSTLEIQRTEQGDSAMYLCASSSGLAGGPDTQYFGPGTRLTVL.